A selection of T cell receptor beta chains follows, all from one sample in a study of CD8 T cells in Susac syndrome. One entry per CDR3 protein, called by TCRdb with MiXCR from the immunoSEQ multiplex PCR reads. The sample carries about 140,000 distinct CDR3 sequences, approximately 95% recorded once. The sequenced sample was CD4+ T cells from PBMCs. The receptors were sampled from a human donor with multiple sclerosis. Each CDR3 is given with its conserved first and last residue. Each record gives: CDR3 DNA, CDR3 protein, J gene, clone size, V gene, D gene. The D gene is left open where the match is weak. Part of the rows lack a size; the others show once, few, many or a class for expanded clones.

CDR3nt: TGCAGTGCTCGACTACCCCGGAGCTCCTACGAGCAGTACTTC
CDR3aa: CSARLPRSSYEQYF
j_gene: TRBJ2-7
abundance: NA
v_gene: TRBV20-1
d_gene: NA

CDR3nt: TGCGCCAGCAGTCACCTGACAGGGGGTCCCTACGAGCAGTACTTC
CDR3aa: CASSHLTGGPYEQYF
j_gene: TRBJ2-7
abundance: once
v_gene: TRBV23-1
d_gene: TRBD1

CDR3nt: TGCAGCGTGAGGGTACGGGGCGATGATCGGGGATCCTACGAGCAGTACTTC
CDR3aa: CSVRVRGDDRGSYEQYF
j_gene: TRBJ2-7
abundance: NA
v_gene: TRBV29-1
d_gene: NA

CDR3nt: TGTGCCAGCAGCCGCGCGGGACAGAATTCACCCCTCCACTTT
CDR3aa: CASSRAGQNSPLHF
j_gene: TRBJ1-6
abundance: NA
v_gene: TRBV3-1
d_gene: TRBD1

CDR3nt: TGTGCCAGCGGAGATGGGACCTTAACCGGGGAGCTGTTTTTT
CDR3aa: CASGDGTLTGELFF
j_gene: TRBJ2-2
abundance: NA
v_gene: TRBV7-9
d_gene: NA

CDR3nt: TGTGCCAGCAGTTTATCGCGGGTGGGCAGAGATACGCAGTATTTT
CDR3aa: CASSLSRVGRDTQYF
j_gene: TRBJ2-3
abundance: NA
v_gene: TRBV12-3/TRBV12-4
d_gene: NA

CDR3nt: TGCAGTGCCAGCCTAGATTCGTCGGGAAACATTCAGTACTTC
CDR3aa: CSASLDSSGNIQYF
j_gene: TRBJ2-4
abundance: NA
v_gene: TRBV20-1
d_gene: NA

CDR3nt: TGTGCCAGCAGTACCAGGGCTGGCTACACCTTC
CDR3aa: CASSTRAGYTF
j_gene: TRBJ1-2
abundance: NA
v_gene: TRBV12-3/TRBV12-4
d_gene: NA

CDR3nt: TGCGCCAGCAGCCCCGATGATTTTCACACTGAAGCTTTCTTT
CDR3aa: CASSPDDFHTEAFF
j_gene: TRBJ1-1
abundance: NA
v_gene: TRBV5-1
d_gene: NA

CDR3nt: TGCGCCAGCAGCTTGGCCCCGACTAGCGGGAGGTTGTCCTACAATGAGCAGTTCTTC
CDR3aa: CASSLAPTSGRLSYNEQFF
j_gene: TRBJ2-1
abundance: once
v_gene: TRBV5-1
d_gene: TRBD2

CDR3nt: TGTGCCAGCACCCCTGGGGATTACTCTGGAAACACCATATATTTT
CDR3aa: CASTPGDYSGNTIYF
j_gene: TRBJ1-3
abundance: NA
v_gene: TRBV9
d_gene: NA

CDR3nt: TGTGCCAGCAGCCTAATAGATTCCGGGGAGCTGTTTTTT
CDR3aa: CASSLIDSGELFF
j_gene: TRBJ2-2
abundance: NA
v_gene: TRBV6-6
d_gene: NA

CDR3nt: TGCAGTGCTAGCTTGGGGGGAACCCAGCGGGGCTACACCTTC
CDR3aa: CSASLGGTQRGYTF
j_gene: TRBJ1-2
abundance: NA
v_gene: TRBV20-1
d_gene: NA

CDR3nt: TGTGCCACCAGTGATTTCGCTGGTGGTTGGCGCGGCTACACCTTC
CDR3aa: CATSDFAGGWRGYTF
j_gene: TRBJ1-2
abundance: once
v_gene: TRBV24-1
d_gene: NA

CDR3nt: TGTGCCAGCAGCTGGAGAGTGGCCCGGGACAATGAGCAGTTCTTC
CDR3aa: CASSWRVARDNEQFF
j_gene: TRBJ2-1
abundance: NA
v_gene: TRBV7-2
d_gene: NA

CDR3nt: TGTGCCAGCAGCCCCCAGCGGGGGGGCTCCTACAATGAGCAGTTCTTC
CDR3aa: CASSPQRGGSYNEQFF
j_gene: TRBJ2-1
abundance: NA
v_gene: TRBV11-2
d_gene: TRBD2

CDR3nt: TGCGCCAGCAGCCTTACGACTAGCGGGAGAGCGGAGACCCAGTACTTC
CDR3aa: CASSLTTSGRAETQYF
j_gene: TRBJ2-5
abundance: once
v_gene: TRBV5-1
d_gene: TRBD2

CDR3nt: TGCGCCAGCACTTATACAGCGAGCTCCTACGAGCAGTACTTC
CDR3aa: CASTYTASSYEQYF
j_gene: TRBJ2-7
abundance: NA
v_gene: TRBV23-1
d_gene: NA

CDR3nt: TGTGCCAGCGGAAGAACAGGGGCCGAGAATCAGCCCCAGCATTTT
CDR3aa: CASGRTGAENQPQHF
j_gene: TRBJ1-5
abundance: NA
v_gene: TRBV9
d_gene: TRBD1

CDR3nt: TGCGCCAGCAGCCAACCCCCGGGACAGGTTCGCACAGATACGCAGTATTTT
CDR3aa: CASSQPPGQVRTDTQYF
j_gene: TRBJ2-3
abundance: NA
v_gene: TRBV4-1
d_gene: TRBD1

CDR3nt: TGTGCCAGCAGACCCGACAGGGGGTGGACCCAGTACTTC
CDR3aa: CASRPDRGWTQYF
j_gene: TRBJ2-5
abundance: few
v_gene: TRBV6-1
d_gene: TRBD1

CDR3nt: TGTGCCAGCAGACACGACAGGAGCTCCTACAATGAGCAGTTCTTC
CDR3aa: CASRHDRSSYNEQFF
j_gene: TRBJ2-1
abundance: once
v_gene: TRBV6-5
d_gene: NA